The T cell receptor (beta chain) described here comes from a study of control samples from healthy donors and cancer patients. Some clones are missing from TCRdb's copy, which holds only in-frame ones; the method was immunoSEQ multiplex PCR. This sample has about 170,000 clones, with roughly 89% found just once. The sequenced sample was blood. This receptor was obtained from a man aged 25 to 45 in good health.

The DNA for the CDR3 is TGCGCCAGCAGCTTGGAGTGGGGGCCTGGAAACACCATATATTTT. This encodes CASSLEWGPGNTIYF. The J gene is TRBJ1-3, the V gene TRBV5-1; a weak D match, TRBD1 (6 bases). In germline, CDR1 is SGHRS, CDR2 YFSETQ. Deletions cut 0 bases from V and 2 bases from J, with 9 bases between. The CDR3 totals 15 residues.